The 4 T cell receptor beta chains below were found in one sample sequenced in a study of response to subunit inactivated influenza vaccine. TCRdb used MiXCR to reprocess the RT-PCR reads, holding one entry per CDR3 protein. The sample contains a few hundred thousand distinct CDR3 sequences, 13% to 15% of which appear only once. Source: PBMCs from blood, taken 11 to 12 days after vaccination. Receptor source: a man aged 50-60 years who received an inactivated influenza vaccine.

CDR3 in DNA: TGTGCCAGCAGTGCGGGACAGGGGGCGCTTCGGGAGTACTTC. It specifies CASSAGQGALREYF. The chain combines TRBV6-1 with TRBJ2-7; 12 bases match TRBD1. The germline V gene has CDR1 MNHNS and CDR2 SASEGT. The CDR3 extends over 14 amino acids. J was trimmed by 11 bases and V by 4 bases; bases with no gene match: 9.

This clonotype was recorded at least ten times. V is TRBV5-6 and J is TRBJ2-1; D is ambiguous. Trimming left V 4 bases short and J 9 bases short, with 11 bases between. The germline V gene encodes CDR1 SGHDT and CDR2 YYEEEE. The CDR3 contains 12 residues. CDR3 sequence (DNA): TGTGCCAGCAGCCTCACCACGGGTGAGCAGTTCTTC. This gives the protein CASSLTTGEQFF. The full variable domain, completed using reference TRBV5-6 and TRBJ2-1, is DAGVTQSPTHLIKTRGQQVTLRCSPKSGHDTVSWYQQALGQGPQFIFQYYEEEERQRGNFPDRFSGHQFPNYSSELNVNALLLGDSALYLCASSLTTGEQFFGPGTRLTVL.

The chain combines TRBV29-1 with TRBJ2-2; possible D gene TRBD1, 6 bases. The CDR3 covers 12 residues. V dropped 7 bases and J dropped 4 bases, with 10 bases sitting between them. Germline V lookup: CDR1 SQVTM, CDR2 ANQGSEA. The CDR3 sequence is CSAHRVTGELFF. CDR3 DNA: TGCAGCGCCCACAGGGTCACCGGGGAGCTGTTTTTT.

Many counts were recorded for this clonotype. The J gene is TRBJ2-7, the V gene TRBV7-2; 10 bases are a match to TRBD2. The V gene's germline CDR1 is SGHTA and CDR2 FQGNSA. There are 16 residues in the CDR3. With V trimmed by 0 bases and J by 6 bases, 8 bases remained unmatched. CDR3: CASSLAPLAGASEQYF. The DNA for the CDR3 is TGTGCCAGCAGCTTAGCGCCCCTAGCGGGGGCATCCGAGCAGTACTTC.